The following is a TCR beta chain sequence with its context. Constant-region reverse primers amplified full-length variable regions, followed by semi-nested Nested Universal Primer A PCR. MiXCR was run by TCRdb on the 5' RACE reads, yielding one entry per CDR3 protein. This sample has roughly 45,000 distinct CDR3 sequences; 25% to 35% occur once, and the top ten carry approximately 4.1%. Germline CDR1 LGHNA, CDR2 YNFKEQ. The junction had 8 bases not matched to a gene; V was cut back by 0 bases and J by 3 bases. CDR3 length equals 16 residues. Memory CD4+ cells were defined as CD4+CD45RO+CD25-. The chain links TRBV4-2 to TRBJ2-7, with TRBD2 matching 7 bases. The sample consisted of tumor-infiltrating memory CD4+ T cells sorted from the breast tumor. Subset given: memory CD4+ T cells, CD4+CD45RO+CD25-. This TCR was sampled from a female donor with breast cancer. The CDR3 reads CASSQDVASGFYEQYF. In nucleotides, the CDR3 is TGTGCCAGCAGCCAAGATGTGGCTAGCGGCTTCTACGAGCAGTACTTC.